Sequencing of this T cell receptor (beta chain) was carried out in a study of T cell repertoires in cytomegalovirus infection. In the study overall: Epitope selection comprised recently identified HLA-C-restricted CMV epitopes and well-studied HLA-B-restricted CMV epitopes. It was the public TCR beta signatures that indicated both CMV infection and matching HLA type. General study points: Using cumulative public TCR beta family frequency, the authors identified those who carried CMV together with the relevant HLA. The response measured ex vivo was dominated by TCR beta clonotypes (HLA-C-restricted and CMV-specific).

The CDR3 loop spans 13 amino acids. CDR1 and CDR2 from the germline V gene are MGHRA and YSYEKL. V dropped 1 base and J dropped 8 bases, with 11 bases sitting between them. TCRdb re-called the reads through MiXCR, storing one row per CDR3 protein. This table has some 940,000 distinct CDR3 sequences, roughly a third appearing once. Remarks on this clonotype: The target antigen is unknown.

The clonotype originates from a human donor in good health (CMV status not recorded). Some clones in this sample may be carry-over from other donors' samples. The starting material was cultured CD8+ T cells from PBMCs, obtained from culture after CMV antigen stimulation. J is TRBJ1-2 and V is TRBV4-1; perhaps TRBD1 as D (5 bases). This CDR3 reads CASSQAKGHGYTF. In nucleotides, the CDR3 is TGCGCCAGCAGCCAAGCCAAGGGGCACGGCTACACCTTC.